Reported below is one TCR beta chain. Its antigen is still unknown. TCRdb processed the RT-PCR reads anew with MiXCR; each CDR3 protein has one entry. The table has 500,000 to 550,000 distinct CDR3 sequences, roughly 23% seen once. Unmatched junction bases numbered 16, after V lost 5 bases and J lost 7 bases. The CDR3 is 17 amino acids. Germline V gives CDR1 MNHEY, CDR2 SVGEGT. The data derive from a study of response to subunit inactivated influenza vaccine. Study findings and constraints: The authors proposed limited new T cell recruitment per seasonal influenza vaccination.

The sample was also linked to a second study, of T cells expressing NK-cell markers. That paper adds: For TCR beta, cDNA was produced by 5'RACE template switching with UMIs. Restriction of the sorted population to alpha-beta TCR T cells was achieved in several experiments with an anti-gamma-delta TCR antibody. Of the CD8+ T cell pool in 5 to 7 donors, roughly 1.0-8% was accounted for by dominant NKG2C+ clonotypes. The leading position in the CD3+CD56-NKG2C+ fraction of a handful of donors also went to these clonotypes.

This TCR derives from a man between 50 and 59 years old who received an inactivated influenza vaccine. V gene TRBV6-2 or TRBV6-3 combines with J gene TRBJ2-7; 11 bases fit TRBD2. Sequences were derived from CD4+ T cells sorted from PBMCs, sampled approximately 13 days after vaccination. Here the CDR3 reads CASSPDEASGRNGEQYF. DNA for the CDR3: TGTGCCAGCAGTCCGGACGAGGCTAGCGGGAGGAACGGGGAGCAGTACTTC.